This T cell receptor (beta chain) derives from a study of T cell repertoires in cytomegalovirus infection. J was trimmed by 3 bases and V by 4 bases; bases with no gene match: 2. Germline assignment: CDR1 GTSNPN and CDR2 SVGIG (reference sequence). The CDR3 is 13 residues long. Concerning this clonotype: What it binds is not known.

TCRdb redid the calling of the reads with MiXCR, one entry per CDR3 protein. The sample consists of 62,000 or so distinct CDR3 sequences, 20% to 25% of them appearing once. The sequencing here drew on CD8+ T cells from cultured PBMCs, taken from culture after CMV antigen stimulation. The chain combines TRBV30 with TRBJ2-2, with 7 bases fitting TRBD1. The TCR comes from a human donor in good health (CMV status not recorded). Some clones in this sample may be carry-over from other donors' samples. CDR3 sequence (DNA): TGTGCCTGGACTGACAGGGACACCGGGGAGCTGTTTTTT. Encoded protein: CAWTDRDTGELFF.